What follows are 31 T cell receptor beta chains derived from one specimen sequenced in a study of OX40 agonist ivuxolimab in advanced cancers. TCRdb keeps only in-frame clones here, not all; method: immunoSEQ multiplex PCR. The sample holds roughly 49,000 clones, about 80% seen once. The sample in question was CD4+ or CD8+ T cells sorted from blood, obtained in a trial of the OX40 agonist ivuxolimab. These receptors all stem from an adult with an advanced solid tumor such as melanoma, head and neck, liver or kidney cancer.

About this clone itself: One junction end does not reproduce the germline sequence, and a read error may be involved. The V and J genes are TRBV2 and TRBJ1-2; possibly TRBD1 for D (5 bases). The CDR3 extends over 14 amino acids. The germline CDR1 and CDR2 sequences are SNHLY and FYNNEI. CDR3 residues: CSSSPRQSFYDYTF. Written as DNA, the CDR3 is TGTTCCAGCAGTCCCCGACAGAGCTTCTATGACTACACCTTC.

J is TRBJ1-1 and V is TRBV27; 7 bases are a match to TRBD1. CDR1 MNHEY and CDR2 SMNVEV come from the germline V gene (reference sequence). V gave up 0 bases and J gave up 10 bases; unmatched junction bases: 5. The CDR3 has 13 amino acids. CDR3 DNA: TGTGCCAGCAGTTTATCGGAGGGGGCCCGAGCTTTCTTT. This gives the protein CASSLSEGARAFF.

This clone has more than one count but fewer than ten. V and J are TRBV5-6 and TRBJ1-2, with unresolved D. The CDR3 spans 13 residues. Germline V gene data show CDR1 as SGHDT and CDR2 as YYEEEE. V lost 5 bases and J 2 bases, leaving 10 bases between the germline ends. The CDR3, as DNA: TGTGCCAGCAGATCCACACGAAACTATGGCTACACCTTC. It encodes CASRSTRNYGYTF.

The chain couples TRBV5-1 to TRBJ2-1; 10 bases line up with TRBD1. Germline CDR1 is SGHRS and CDR2 is YFSETQ. The CDR3 has 15 amino acids. With V trimmed by 4 bases and J by 3 bases, 4 bases remained unmatched. For the CDR3, the DNA is TGCGCCAGCAGCCACGGGACAGGGGTCTACAATGAGCAGTTCTTC. Translation gives CASSHGTGVYNEQFF.

This sequence joins TRBV15 and TRBJ1-4; no clear D. V was clipped by 1 base and J by 0 bases, with 9 bases between them. This CDR3 has 16 amino acids. Germline values: CDR1 LNHNV, CDR2 YYDKDF (reference sequence). The CDR3 DNA reads TGTGCCACCAGCAGAGGGACGGCTGCAACTAATGAAAAACTGTTTTTT. It translates to CATSRGTAATNEKLFF.

The chain has TRBV5-6 and TRBJ2-1; either TRBD1 or TRBD2 may supply D (5 bases each). Germline CDR1 reads SGHDT; CDR2 reads YYEEEE. Trimming stripped 0 bases from V and 4 bases from J, with 17 bases between. The CDR3 extends over 17 amino acids. The CDR3: CASSLARGRDLYNEQFF. As DNA, the CDR3 is TGTGCCAGCAGCTTGGCCCGGGGCAGGGACCTATACAATGAGCAGTTCTTC.

J is TRBJ2-7 and V is TRBV6-1; tentatively, D is TRBD1 (5 bases). Between the trimmed V and J ends, which lost 8 bases and 7 bases, there was a span of 18 bases. CDR3 length: 13 amino acids. Germline lookup yields CDR1 MNHNS and CDR2 SASEGT. CDR3 sequence: CASWDGVPGEQYF. CDR3 nucleotides: TGTGCCAGCTGGGATGGGGTACCAGGGGAGCAGTACTTC.

The chain employs TRBV2 and TRBJ1-5; perhaps TRBD1 as D (6 bases). Germline V lookup: CDR1 SNHLY, CDR2 FYNNEI. V was trimmed by 6 bases and J by 1 base, leaving 16 bases between them. The CDR3 runs to 16 residues. In DNA, the CDR3 is TGTGCCAGCAGGGCAGACAGGCAGGCGAGCAATCAGCCCCAGCATTTT. It encodes CASRADRQASNQPQHF. Using reference TRBV2 and TRBJ1-5 for the parts outside the CDR3, the full variable domain is EPEVTQTPSHQVTQMGQEVILRCVPISNHLYFYWYRQILGQKVEFLVSFYNNEISEKSEIFDDQFSVERPDGSNFTLKIRSTKLEDSAMYFCASRADRQASNQPQHFGDGTRLSIL.

The CDR3 DNA sequence: TGTGCCAGCAGTAAAGACAGCACAGATACGCAGTATTTT. It translates to CASSKDSTDTQYF. The chain joins TRBV6-6 to TRBJ2-3; D call uncertain. Germline V gene data show CDR1 as MNHNY and CDR2 as SVGAGI (reference sequence). The CDR3 length is 13 residues. V was shortened by 5 bases and J by 0 bases, with 6 bases between the two germline ends.

The J gene is TRBJ2-7, the V gene TRBV7-8, with D tentatively TRBD1 (5 bases). The CDR3 is made up of 16 amino acids. Per the germline V gene, CDR1 is SGHVS and CDR2 is FQNEAQ. Trimming took off 1 base at V and 5 bases at J, with 18 bases between the two ends. CDR3 amino acids: CASSLGSLNGRDEQYF. DNA for the CDR3: TGTGCCAGCAGCTTAGGTTCCCTAAACGGCAGGGACGAGCAGTACTTC.

This clone appeared once. The chain recombines TRBV7-2 with TRBJ1-5; TRBD1 matches 10 bases. The J segment lost 5 bases and the V segment lost 5 bases, leaving 6 bases of the junction unmatched. Germline-derived CDR1 and CDR2 are SGHTA and FQGNSA. The CDR3 extends over 15 amino acids. The DNA for the CDR3 is TGTGCCAGCAGCCTGGACAGGGGGGATTATCAGCCCCAGCATTTT. This translates into CASSLDRGDYQPQHF.

V and J are TRBV7-8 and TRBJ2-1, with TRBD2 identical over 7 bases. The length of the CDR3 is 13 residues. Germline assignment: CDR1 SGHVS and CDR2 FQNEAQ. V lost 3 bases to trimming and J lost 9 bases; unmatched junction nucleotides: 5. In DNA, the CDR3 is TGTGCCAGCAGCTTCCCCAGGGAGGGTGAGCAGTTCTTC. It is translated as CASSFPREGEQFF.

This chain links TRBV18 with TRBJ2-1; maybe TRBD2 (5 bases). Between the trimmed V and J ends, which lost 2 bases and 9 bases, there was a span of 8 bases. Germline-derived CDR1 and CDR2 are KGHSH and LQKENI. The CDR3 is made up of 12 amino acids. The chain's CDR3 is CASSPDGLEQFF. CDR3 DNA sequence: TGTGCCAGCTCACCAGACGGACTTGAGCAGTTCTTC.

The chain joins TRBV7-6 to TRBJ2-7; 8 positions match TRBD2. CDR3 length equals 14 residues. Germline V gene lookup returns CDR1 SGHVS and CDR2 FNYEAQ. V shed 2 bases and J 5 bases; nucleotides not matched to a gene: 5. CDR3 bases: TGTGCCAGCAGCTTATCCGGGAGGGGCCACGAGCAGTACTTC. Residues: CASSLSGRGHEQYF.

The rearrangement joins TRBV5-8 to TRBJ2-5; D perhaps matches TRBD1 (5 bases). V was shortened by 0 bases and J by 3 bases, with 15 bases between the two germline ends. The CDR3 contains 16 residues. From germline, CDR1 is SGHTS and CDR2 YDEGEE. CDR3 nucleotides: TGTGCCAGCAGCTTGGCTCGGTTCCAGGGAAAAGAGACCCAGTACTTC. This encodes CASSLARFQGKETQYF.

The chain is built from TRBV15 and TRBJ1-4, with a tentative D call TRBD1 (6 bases). V shed 5 bases and J shed 7 bases, with 14 bases lying between them. CDR1 and CDR2 (germline): LNHNV, YYDKDF (reference sequence). The CDR3 extends over 14 amino acids. In DNA form, the CDR3 reads TGTGCCACCAGCGATGGACAGATTGGTGAAAAACTGTTTTTT. It is translated as CATSDGQIGEKLFF.

The V call is TRBV4-1, the J call TRBJ1-5, with no clear D. The CDR3 has 15 amino acids. Germline V gene data show CDR1 as MGHRA and CDR2 as YSYEKL. V lost 0 bases and J lost 6, with 12 bases in between. The CDR3 is CASSQDGRSIQPQHF. The CDR3 nucleotides are TGCGCCAGCAGCCAAGATGGTCGGTCCATTCAGCCCCAGCATTTT.

This rearrangement joins TRBV7-9 to TRBJ2-1; tentative D call: TRBD1 (6 bases). V gave up 1 base and J gave up 7 bases, with 11 bases separating them. There are 14 residues in the CDR3. The germline gives CDR1 SEHNR, CDR2 FQNEAQ (reference sequence). CDR3 DNA sequence: TGTGCCAGCAGCTTAGAGGGGACATGGAATGAGCAGTTCTTC. It is translated as CASSLEGTWNEQFF.

The V call is TRBV6-5, the J call TRBJ1-6, with no clear D. CDR3 size: 13 residues. The V gene lost 2 bases and the J gene lost 9 bases, with 8 bases spanning the gap. Germline CDR1 MNHEY, CDR2 SVGAGI. CDR3 sequence: CASSYVGFSPLHF. In DNA, the CDR3 is TGTGCCAGCAGTTACGTCGGGTTTTCACCCCTCCACTTT.

This clone was detected a few times. This chain links TRBV7-3 with TRBJ2-3, with 8 bases that match TRBD2. Trimming took 5 bases from V and 3 from J; bases not matched to a gene: 7. Per germline, CDR1 SGHTA and CDR2 FQGTGA. The CDR3 runs 15 residues. CDR3 in amino acids: CASSPLGLVTDTQYF. CDR3 bases: TGTGCCAGCAGCCCCTTGGGACTAGTAACAGATACGCAGTATTTT.

The V gene is TRBV4-2, the J gene TRBJ2-6; D gene uncertain. Germline V gene sequence: CDR1 LGHNA, CDR2 YNFKEQ. The germline V and J ends were trimmed by 1 base and 1 base, with 8 bases remaining between them. The CDR3 is 16 amino acids. The CDR3 reads CASSQGSLSGANVLTF. CDR3 DNA sequence: TGTGCCAGCAGCCAAGGATCCCTTTCTGGGGCCAACGTCCTGACTTTC.

This rearrangement joins TRBV7-9 to TRBJ2-7, with 8 bases that match TRBD1. The J segment lost 3 bases and the V segment lost 3 bases, leaving 4 bases of the junction unmatched. CDR1 and CDR2 (germline): SEHNR, FQNEAQ (reference sequence). CDR3 size: 14 residues. For the CDR3, the DNA is TGTGCCAGCAGCTTGGACAGGGTCTACTACGAGCAGTACTTC. As protein: CASSLDRVYYEQYF.

In this sample, this clone turned up a few times. This rearrangement joins TRBV7-2 to TRBJ1-1; 10 bases agree with TRBD1. CDR1 is SGHTA, CDR2 FQGNSA, per germline. V lost 4 bases to trimming and J lost 4 bases; unmatched junction nucleotides: 6. The CDR3 is 15 amino acids. Here the CDR3 reads CASSYRQGAGTEAFF. CDR3 DNA sequence: TGTGCCAGCAGCTATAGACAGGGGGCGGGCACTGAAGCTTTCTTT.

The chain combines TRBV5-6 with TRBJ2-1, with D possibly matching TRBD2 (7 bases). V was clipped by 3 bases and J by 2 bases, with 12 bases between them. The length of the CDR3 is 15 residues. Germline V CDR1 and CDR2: SGHDT, YYEEEE. This CDR3 is CASSWGRGTYNEQFF. CDR3 sequence (DNA): TGTGCCAGCAGCTGGGGGCGGGGGACCTACAATGAGCAGTTCTTC.

The chain has TRBV27 and TRBJ2-1; TRBD1 aligns across 8 bases. V trimming: 8 bases; J trimming: 0 bases; junction bases outside the gene matches: 3. Germline CDR1 and CDR2: MNHEY and SMNVEV (reference sequence). The CDR3 spans 14 residues. The CDR3 DNA reads as TGTGCCAGCCACGGACAGGGCTCCTACAATGAGCAGTTCTTC. This translates into CASHGQGSYNEQFF.

This clone was picked up one time. The chain uses TRBV4-1 and TRBJ1-2, with D uncertain. Germline lookup yields CDR1 MGHRA and CDR2 YSYEKL. V lost 0 bases and J 8 bases, leaving 13 bases between the germline ends. CDR3 length: 14 amino acids. The CDR3 DNA reads as TGCGCCAGCAGCCAAGATCTGGCTGGATACGGCTACACCTTC. Protein: CASSQDLAGYGYTF.

The chain carries TRBV9 and TRBJ2-3; D not resolved. Trimming pared 0 bases from V and 0 bases from J, leaving 11 bases between. The CDR3 covers 16 residues. Germline assignment: CDR1 SGDLS and CDR2 YYNGEE. Here the CDR3 reads CASSVAAGRSTDTQYF. CDR3 DNA sequence: TGTGCCAGCAGCGTAGCAGCCGGGCGCAGCACAGATACGCAGTATTTT.

This rearrangement joins TRBV7-3 to TRBJ2-5; D is ambiguous. The V gene lost 4 bases and the J gene lost 1 base, with 13 bases spanning the gap. The CDR3 is 15 residues long. Germline CDR1 reads SGHTA; CDR2 reads FQGTGA. DNA for the CDR3: TGTGCCAGCAGCTACCGACGATTACGCCAAGAGACCCAGTACTTC. Residues: CASSYRRLRQETQYF.

CDR3: CASSEGAGAEAFF. As DNA, the CDR3 is TGTGCCAGCAGTGAAGGGGCAGGAGCTGAAGCTTTCTTT. The rearrangement uses TRBV6-1 and TRBJ1-1; D unresolved. This CDR3 is 13 amino acids long. The germline V and J ends were trimmed by 1 base and 6 bases, with 9 bases remaining between them. Germline-derived CDR1 and CDR2 are MNHNS and SASEGT.

This chain joins TRBV5-1 and TRBJ1-2; D may be TRBD1 (5 bases). Trimming removed 4 bases at V and 3 bases at J, with 13 bases between. Germline lookup yields CDR1 SGHRS and CDR2 YFSETQ. The CDR3 has 14 amino acids. CDR3 sequence: CASSRDSAHYGYTF. CDR3 coding DNA: TGCGCCAGCAGCCGAGACAGTGCTCACTATGGCTACACCTTC.

The chain combines TRBV5-5 with TRBJ2-5; possible D gene TRBD1, 6 bases. In germline, CDR1 is SGHKS, CDR2 YYEKEE (reference sequence). This CDR3 comprises 13 residues. Trimming cost V 5 bases and J 0 bases, with 8 bases left between them. CDR3 sequence: CASSRTDQETQYF. CDR3 nucleotides: TGTGCCAGCAGTCGGACAGACCAAGAGACCCAGTACTTC.